Given below is one T cell receptor beta chain in context. Antigen unknown. Donors were systemically healthy Caucasian individuals from Russia aged about 6 to 90 years. The sample is drawn from a study of blood T cells in healthy people across ages. Together with a sample-barcoded 5' primer, a J-beta primer mix was included in a second PCR lasting roughly 6 to 12 cycles. Each CDR3 protein gets one entry after TCRdb re-called the 5' RACE reads with MiXCR. The sample contains nearly 1 million distinct CDR3 sequences, roughly 51% of which appear only once. Study-level points and caveats: Roughly linearly, TCR beta diversity per million T cells fell as age increased.

The CDR3 totals 16 residues. Germline V gene lookup returns CDR1 MDHEN and CDR2 SYDVKM. V was pared by 3 bases and J by 3 bases, with 18 bases between. The rearrangement uses TRBV28 and TRBJ2-7; D gene unclear. The sample comprised blood. The sequence was obtained from a woman in her sixties in good health. CDR3 sequence: CASSFGNRPTDYEQYF. In DNA form, the CDR3 reads TGTGCCAGCAGTTTCGGTAATCGGCCCACGGACTACGAGCAGTACTTC. The variable domain in full, completed from reference TRBV28 and TRBJ2-7, reads DVKVTQSSRYLVKRTGEKVFLECVQDMDHENMFWYRQDPGLGLRLIYFSYDVKMKEKGDIPEGYSVSREKKERFSLILESASTNQTSMYLCASSFGNRPTDYEQYFGPGTRLTVT.